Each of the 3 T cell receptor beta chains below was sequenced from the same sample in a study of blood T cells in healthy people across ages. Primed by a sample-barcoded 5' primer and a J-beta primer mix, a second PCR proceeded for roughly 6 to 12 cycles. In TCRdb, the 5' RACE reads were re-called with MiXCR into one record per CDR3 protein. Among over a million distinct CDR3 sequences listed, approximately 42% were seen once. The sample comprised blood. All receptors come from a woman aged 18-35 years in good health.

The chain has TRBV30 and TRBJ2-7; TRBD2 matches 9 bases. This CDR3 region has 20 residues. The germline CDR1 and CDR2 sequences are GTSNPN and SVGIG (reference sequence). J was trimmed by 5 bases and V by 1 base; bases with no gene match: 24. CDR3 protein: CAWSDTRGLLRREGFNEQYF. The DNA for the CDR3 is TGTGCCTGGAGTGACACCCGGGGTTTGTTAAGGCGGGAGGGCTTCAACGAGCAGTACTTC.

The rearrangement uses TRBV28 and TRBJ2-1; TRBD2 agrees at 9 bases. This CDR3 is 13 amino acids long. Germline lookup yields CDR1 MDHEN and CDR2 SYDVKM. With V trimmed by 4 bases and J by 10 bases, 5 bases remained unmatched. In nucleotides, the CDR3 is TGTGCCAGCAGTTCCCGACTAGCGGAGGAGCAGTTCTTC. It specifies CASSSRLAEEQFF.

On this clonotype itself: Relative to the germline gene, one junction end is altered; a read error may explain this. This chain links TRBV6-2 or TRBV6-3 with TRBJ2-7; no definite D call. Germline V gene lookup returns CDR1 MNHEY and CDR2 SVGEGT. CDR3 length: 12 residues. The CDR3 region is CVSRTWQNEQYF. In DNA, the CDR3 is TGTGTCAGCAGGACGTGGCAGAACGAGCAGTACTTC.